This TCR beta chain emerged from a study of blood T cell repertoires in COVID-19. Study-wide context: Both acute and convalescent COVID-19 samples were obtained from the United States, Italy and Spain. In each case, the material was cDNA or gDNA derived from T cells, B-cell-depleted T cells, or PBMCs.

Trimming pared 5 bases from V and 5 bases from J, leaving 12 bases between. Germline CDR1 reads SGHNT; CDR2 reads YENEEA. This CDR3 is built from 13 residues. In the source study's methods: For nucleated cells, counts were estimated from reference gene primer amplification. The method was immunoSEQ multiplex PCR; TCRdb's version includes in-frame clones alone and lacks a portion of them. V, J and clone size reflect that table, while D and trimming were determined from the DNA. The sample comprises 99,000 or so clones, about 91% of which are singletons, and about 6.3% rests with the top ten. The gene calls are TRBV11-3 and TRBJ1-2; D is uncertain. The sample taken for sequencing was peripheral blood. The TCR was taken from a human donor in a cohort sampled during active COVID-19. CDR3 residues: CASSQEGGYGYTF. DNA of the CDR3: TGTGCCAGCAGCCAGGAGGGTGGATATGGCTACACCTTC. The full variable domain, with the rest looked up from reference TRBV11-3 and TRBJ1-2, is EAGVVQSPRYKIIEKKQPVAFWCNPISGHNTLYWYLQNLGQGPELLIRYENEEAVDDSQLPKDRFSAERLKGVDSTLKIQPAELGDSAVYLCASSQEGGYGYTFGSGTRLTVV.